This entry lists 16 T cell receptor beta chains sequenced from one sample in a study of blood T cells in healthy people across ages. Using a J-beta primer mix together with a sample-barcoded 5' primer, a second PCR was run for roughly 6 to 12 cycles. TCRdb reprocessed the 5' RACE reads with MiXCR, giving one entry per CDR3 protein. Found here are some 730,000 distinct CDR3 sequences, about 20% of them singletons; the top ten hold around 22%. The sequencing sample was made of blood. These receptors were collected from a man in his 70s in good health.

This clonotype was seen more than once but under ten times. The gene calls are TRBV18 and TRBJ2-1; D is possibly TRBD1 or TRBD2 (5 bases each). In germline, CDR1 is KGHSH, CDR2 LQKENI. V was clipped by 6 bases and J by 7 bases, with 22 bases between them. The CDR3 consists of 16 residues. CDR3 residues: CASSPRAGANGNEQFF. CDR3 in DNA: TGTGCCAGCTCGCCTCGAGCCGGGGCCAATGGTAATGAGCAGTTCTTC.

The V call is TRBV5-1, the J call TRBJ2-3; D is undetermined. This CDR3 contains 14 residues. V was shortened by 0 bases and J by 4 bases, with 9 bases between the two germline ends. Germline V gives CDR1 SGHRS, CDR2 YFSETQ. CDR3: CASSLEPVSDTQYF. CDR3 nucleotide sequence: TGCGCCAGCAGCTTGGAGCCGGTTTCAGATACGCAGTATTTT. Full variable domain (outside the CDR3, taken from reference TRBV5-1 and TRBJ2-3): KAGVTQTPRYLIKTRGQQVTLSCSPISGHRSVSWYQQTPGQGLQFLFEYFSETQRNKGNFPGRFSGRQFSNSRSEMNVSTLELGDSALYLCASSLEPVSDTQYFGPGTRLTVL.

The chain joins TRBV9 to TRBJ1-2; TRBD1 might be the D (6 bases). The germline V gene encodes CDR1 SGDLS and CDR2 YYNGEE. The CDR3 covers 15 residues. Deletions cut 3 bases from V and 2 bases from J, with 14 bases between. The CDR3 loop is CASSATLQGNYGYTF. The CDR3 DNA sequence: TGTGCCAGCAGCGCAACCTTGCAGGGGAACTATGGCTACACCTTC.

The rearrangement uses TRBV12-3 or TRBV12-4 and TRBJ2-1, with a possible D match to TRBD2 (5 bases). The ends were cut back, 6 bases at V and 4 bases at J, with 16 bases in the middle. The CDR3 is 15 amino acids. The CDR3 bases are TGTGCCAGCAGAGCGGACCAAGCGCGGTACAATGAGCAGTTCTTC. Its protein product is CASRADQARYNEQFF.

This clonotype has at least ten counts. The chain is built from TRBV19 and TRBJ1-2; 7 bases agree with TRBD1. Germline loops: CDR1 LNHDA, CDR2 SQIVND (reference sequence). V shed 9 bases and J 2 bases; nucleotides not matched to a gene: 6. This CDR3 is 13 amino acids long. The CDR3 region is CASSRQGNYGYTF. CDR3 DNA sequence: TGTGCCAGCAGCCGACAGGGAAACTATGGCTACACCTTC.

On this clonotype: One end of the junction does not line up with germline, which may come from a read error. The chain uses TRBV9 and TRBJ2-5; possibly TRBD2 for D (6 bases). The CDR3 runs 16 residues. The germline V gene encodes CDR1 SGDLS and CDR2 YYNGEE. CDR3 sequence: CASSVVTGVGLETQYF. The CDR3 nucleotides read TGTGCCAGCAGCGTAGTGACGGGAGTAGGTCTGGAGACCCAGTATTTC.

This clonotype was counted ten times or more. This chain joins TRBV7-2 and TRBJ1-3; D is perhaps TRBD1 (5 bases). The CDR3 consists of 13 residues. Trimming removed 1 base from V and 7 bases from J, with 8 bases in between. Germline assignment: CDR1 SGHTA and CDR2 FQGNSA. The CDR3 sequence is CASSLGGRNTIYF. Written as DNA, the CDR3 is TGTGCCAGCAGCTTAGGGGGCCGGAACACCATATATTTT. The full variable domain, completed using reference TRBV7-2 and TRBJ1-3, is GAGVSQSPSNKVTEKGKDVELRCDPISGHTALYWYRQSLGQGLEFLIYFQGNSAPDKSGLPSDRFSAERTGGSVSTLTIQRTQQEDSAVYLCASSLGGRNTIYFGEGSWLTVV.

This clonotype occurred a few times. V and J are TRBV19 and TRBJ2-5; D perhaps matches TRBD2 (6 bases). The assigned J gene may be wrong: the sequence end matches TRBJ2-7 better. The CDR3 contains 13 residues. Germline CDR1 LNHDA, CDR2 SQIVND (reference sequence). CDR3 bases: TGTGCCAGTAGTATATTCGGGGGAGACGAGCAGTACTTC. This translates into CASSIFGGDEQYF.

CDR3 region: CASSSPGQGNLYGYTF. Here the CDR3 DNA reads TGTGCCAGCAGCTCACCGGGACAGGGGAATCTCTATGGCTACACCTTC. The V gene is TRBV3-1, the J gene TRBJ1-2, with 10 positions matching TRBD1. V was clipped by 5 bases and J by 4 bases; unmatched bases: 10. The CDR3 loop spans 16 amino acids. Germline V gene data show CDR1 as LGHDT and CDR2 as YNNKEL (reference sequence).

This clonotype was detected once. V gene TRBV12-3 or TRBV12-4 combines with J gene TRBJ2-1, with 10 nucleotides matching TRBD1. Losses at the gene ends were 6 bases for V and 9 bases for J; bases not matched to a gene: 11. The CDR3 is 15 residues long. The CDR3 is CASSVPGQGLSEQFF. CDR3 DNA: TGTGCCAGCAGCGTTCCGGGACAGGGGCTCTCTGAGCAGTTCTTC.

This chain links TRBV18 with TRBJ1-1; D unclear. Germline assignment: CDR1 KGHSH and CDR2 LQKENI. CDR3 length: 13 residues. Trimming took 5 bases from V and 1 from J, leaving 8 bases between them. CDR3 in amino acids: CASSTSRNTEAFF. For the CDR3, the DNA is TGTGCCAGCTCAACCTCCAGGAACACTGAAGCTTTCTTT.

The chain employs TRBV5-4 and TRBJ2-1; either TRBD1 or TRBD2 may fit D (5 bases each). The V gene lost 3 bases and the J gene lost 8 bases, with 12 bases spanning the gap. This CDR3 comprises 13 residues. Per the germline V gene, CDR1 is SGHNT and CDR2 is YYREEE (reference sequence). The CDR3 DNA reads TGTGCCAGCAGCTCCGCAGGGACCGATGAGCAGTTCTTC. The encoded protein is CASSSAGTDEQFF.

The chain uses TRBV6-5 and TRBJ1-2; D not resolved. The V gene's germline CDR1 is MNHEY and CDR2 SVGAGI. Trimming cost V 0 bases and J 6 bases, with 11 bases left between them. This CDR3 is built from 14 residues. The CDR3 loop reads CASSYSRTGNGYTF. DNA of the CDR3: TGTGCCAGCAGTTACTCGAGAACCGGGAATGGCTACACCTTC.

This clonotype was observed a few times. The chain links TRBV7-2 to TRBJ2-3, with 9 bases matching TRBD1. CDR1 SGHTA and CDR2 FQGNSA come from the germline V gene. CDR3 size: 12 residues. J lost 9 bases, V lost 5 bases, and 3 bases had no gene match. CDR3 in DNA: TGTGCCAGCAGCGCGACAGGGGGAACGCAGTATTTT. Protein product: CASSATGGTQYF.

This clonotype has more than one count but fewer than ten. The J gene is TRBJ2-3, the V gene TRBV5-1; 10 positions agree with TRBD2. CDR3 length equals 20 residues. Per the germline V gene, CDR1 is SGHRS and CDR2 is YFSETQ. Losses at the gene ends were 0 bases for V and 6 bases for J; bases not matched to a gene: 19. CDR3 sequence reads: CASSLDPLLFLAGEEDTQYF. Here the CDR3 DNA reads TGCGCCAGCAGCTTGGACCCCCTCCTATTTCTAGCGGGGGAAGAGGATACGCAGTATTTT.

The V call is TRBV14, the J call TRBJ2-1; D remains unclear. The CDR3 consists of 16 residues. Germline V gives CDR1 SGHDN, CDR2 FVKESK. Trimming removed 1 base at V and 5 bases at J, with 15 bases between. The CDR3 nucleotides are TGTGCCAGCAGCCAAGTAATGTGGAGTTCAAACAATGAGCAGTTCTTC. It codes for CASSQVMWSSNNEQFF.